This T cell receptor (beta chain) was identified during a study of shared T cell receptors in the human thymus. The assay was immunoSEQ multiplex PCR, and TCRdb's table has in-frame clones only and misses some. The sample includes hundreds of thousands of clones, approximately 89% of them seen just once. This same sample was also part of a study on human thymus T cells. That work adds: Thymic and blood repertoires showed apparently biased V and J gene usage. As related research reported, thymic repertoires overlapped highly among unrelated individuals.

The TCR originated in a boy younger than two with a congenital heart defect. Input material: thymocytes.

The CDR3 DNA sequence: TGCGCCATAAAGCGGGAGGCGGCCGGGGAGCTGTTTTTT. Encoded protein: CAIKREAAGELFF. The rearrangement uses TRBV5-1 and TRBJ2-2; 9 nucleotides agree with TRBD2. The CDR3 sequence is 13 residues long. J was trimmed by 6 bases and V by 9 bases; bases with no gene match: 6. The germline gives CDR1 SGHRS, CDR2 YFSETQ. Based on the CDR3 plus reference TRBV5-1 and TRBJ2-2, the full variable domain is KAGVTQTPRYLIKTRGQQVTLSCSPISGHRSVSWYQQTPGQGLQFLFEYFSETQRNKGNFPGRFSGRQFSNSRSEMNVSTLELGDSALYLCAIKREAAGELFFGEGSRLTVL.